The 5 T cell receptor beta chains in this list originate from one sample, sequenced in a study of shared T cell receptors in the human thymus. Profiling relied on immunoSEQ multiplex PCR, and the TCRdb table lists in-frame clones only, not all of them. The table includes hundreds of thousands of clones, approximately 80% detected once. This sample was also put to use in a study of human thymus T cells.

Source material: thymocytes. The receptor source for this set is a boy in the first two years of life with a congenital heart defect.

The V call is TRBV5-8, the J call TRBJ2-7, with 12 nucleotides matching TRBD2. The CDR3 extends over 16 amino acids. Germline assignment: CDR1 SGHTS and CDR2 YDEGEE. V was pared by 1 base and J by 3 bases, with 5 bases of the junction left unmatched. This CDR3 is CASSLTSGRLFYEQYF. In nucleotides, the CDR3 is TGTGCCAGCAGCTTGACTAGCGGGAGGCTCTTCTACGAGCAGTACTTC. Together with reference TRBV5-8 and TRBJ2-7, the CDR3 gives the full variable domain: EAGVTQSPTHLIKTRGQQATLRCSPISGHTSVYWYQQALGLGLQFLLWYDEGEERNRGNFPPRFSGRQFPNYSSELNVNALELEDSALYLCASSLTSGRLFYEQYFGPGTRLTVT.

The V call is TRBV5-1, the J call TRBJ2-1; TRBD2 agrees at 7 bases. Germline lookup yields CDR1 SGHRS and CDR2 YFSETQ. The ends lost 2 bases at V and 2 bases at J; junction bases unmatched: 4. The CDR3 length is 15 residues. This CDR3 reads CASSFTGGPYNEQFF. DNA of the CDR3: TGCGCCAGCAGCTTTACGGGAGGCCCCTACAATGAGCAGTTCTTC.

This clone was recorded only once. The CDR3 reads CASSARLGPSYEQYF. The CDR3 DNA reads as TGTGCCAGCAGTGCGCGACTAGGACCCTCCTACGAGCAGTACTTC. The gene calls are TRBV6-1 and TRBJ2-7, with D possibly being TRBD2 (6 bases). The CDR3 sequence is 15 residues long. The V gene's germline CDR1 is MNHNS and CDR2 SASEGT. V gave up 4 bases and J gave up 0 bases, with 13 bases separating them.

The genes are TRBV28 and TRBJ2-7; TRBD1 matches at 8 bases. J lost 6 bases, V lost 5 bases, and 6 bases had no gene match. The CDR3 length is 13 residues. Germline CDR1 MDHEN, CDR2 SYDVKM. In nucleotides, the CDR3 is TGTGCCAGCAGTCTAAATACAGGGGGCGAGCAGTACTTC. This translates into CASSLNTGGEQYF.

The chain joins TRBV11-2 to TRBJ1-3; no definite D call. V was pared by 5 bases and J by 0 bases, with 17 bases between. The CDR3 totals 17 residues. CDR1 SGHAT and CDR2 FQNNGV come from the germline V gene. CDR3 nucleotide sequence: TGTGCCAGCAGCGTAGTGCCGGCCGGGAGCTCTGGAAACACCATATATTTT. Its protein product is CASSVVPAGSSGNTIYF.